The subject of this entry is one T cell receptor (beta chain). Its antigen is unidentified. The sample comes from a study of CD8+ T cells in alopecia areata. The CDR3 has 14 amino acids. V was cut by 3 bases and J by 2 bases, with 14 bases left in between. CDR1 and CDR2 from the germline V gene are SQVTM and ANQGSEA. cDNA reverse transcribed from extracted RNA served as the sequencing template. TCRdb's table, derived via immunoSEQ multiplex PCR, lists solely in-frame clones and lacks some. Of 100,000 to 130,000 clones listed, approximately 59% were seen once; the top ten hold 20% to 25%. Points from the study as a whole: Lesional scalp displayed greater clonality than normal scalp, most notably in alopecia totalis/universalis.

The sample consisted of CD8+ T cells sorted from blood. This sequence originates from a human donor in good health. The genes are TRBV29-1 and TRBJ2-7; D may be TRBD1 (7 bases). The CDR3 sequence is CSVDYGGTAYEQYF. CDR3 nucleotide sequence: TGCAGCGTTGATTACGGCGGGACAGCCTACGAGCAGTACTTC.